Below are 22 T cell receptor beta chains sequenced from a single sample in a study of naive and memory T cell subsets. An equimolar mix of two oligonucleotides served as the beta constant-region primer for TRBC1 and TRBC2. Ligated cDNA was amplified by four rounds of PCR with nested alpha and beta constant-region primers and SP2. From the UMI-ligation and nested PCR reads, TCRdb called clonotypes with MiXCR, one entry per CDR3 protein. The table records about 82,000 distinct CDR3 sequences, roughly 9.3% of them present only once. Material: naive CD8+ T cells from blood. The receptors were gathered from a human donor in good health.

There are many counts of this clonotype. The rearrangement joins TRBV10-3 to TRBJ2-7; 8 nucleotides agree with TRBD1. After removal of 2 bases from V and 5 bases from J, the junction contained 2 bases not matched to a gene. Per the germline V gene, CDR1 is ENHRY and CDR2 is SYGVKD. The CDR3 extends over 13 amino acids. CDR3 in DNA: TGTGCCATCAGTGAGCCGACAGGGGACGAGCAGTACTTC. Translating gives CAISEPTGDEQYF.

This clonotype was observed at least ten times. The chain is built from TRBV25-1 and TRBJ2-1, with 10 bases that match TRBD2. Germline values: CDR1 MGHDK, CDR2 SYGVNS. V shed 1 base, J shed 8 bases, and the junction held 8 bases outside the gene matches. This CDR3 contains 16 residues. The CDR3 protein is CASSELAGGGGDEQFF. DNA for the CDR3: TGTGCCAGCAGTGAATTAGCGGGAGGTGGTGGAGATGAGCAGTTCTTC.

There are a few counts of this clonotype. This chain joins TRBV15 and TRBJ2-1; D remains unclear. The V gene's germline CDR1 is LNHNV and CDR2 YYDKDF (reference sequence). There are 13 residues in the CDR3. Trimming pared 0 bases from V and 6 bases from J, leaving 6 bases between. For the CDR3, the DNA is TGTGCCACCAGCAGAGATGTGGGCAATGAGCAGTTCTTC. Encoded protein: CATSRDVGNEQFF.

Many counts were recorded for this clonotype. V is TRBV9 and J is TRBJ2-3; tentatively, D is TRBD1 (6 bases). The CDR3 is 15 amino acids. From germline, CDR1 is SGDLS and CDR2 YYNGEE. Deletions cut 0 bases from V and 2 bases from J, with 10 bases between. The CDR3 coding sequence is TGTGCCAGCAGCGTAGCAGGACAGCCCACAGATACGCAGTATTTT. Translation gives CASSVAGQPTDTQYF.

This clonotype showed up many times. This sequence joins TRBV29-1 and TRBJ2-2, with 7 bases fitting TRBD2. V shed 5 bases and J 5 bases; nucleotides not matched to a gene: 5. The CDR3 loop spans 13 amino acids. Germline assignment: CDR1 SQVTM and CDR2 ANQGSEA. The CDR3 region is CSVTPGGTGELFF. CDR3 DNA: TGCAGCGTTACCCCGGGAGGAACCGGGGAGCTGTTTTTT.

The chain recombines TRBV10-1 with TRBJ2-3, with TRBD1 identical over 8 bases. Looked up from germline, CDR1 is WNHNN and CDR2 is SYGVQD (reference sequence). With V trimmed by 3 bases and J by 1 base, 6 bases remained unmatched. CDR3 size: 16 residues. This CDR3 reads CASSDGTGGGTDTQYF. In DNA form, the CDR3 reads TGCGCCAGCAGTGACGGAACAGGGGGAGGCACAGATACGCAGTATTTT.

This clonotype was detected a few times. This sequence joins TRBV29-1 and TRBJ2-5; D perhaps matches TRBD2 (7 bases). This CDR3 is built from 15 residues. The V gene's germline CDR1 is SQVTM and CDR2 ANQGSEA. V shed 0 bases and J shed 5 bases, with 16 bases lying between them. The CDR3 DNA reads as TGCAGCGTTGAAGAGGTTTGGGGGCGGGGGGAGACCCAGTACTTC. Its protein product is CSVEEVWGRGETQYF.

This clonotype was seen only once. This rearrangement joins TRBV7-9 to TRBJ2-4; D gene unclear. Germline lookup yields CDR1 SEHNR and CDR2 FQNEAQ (reference sequence). The ends were cut back, 4 bases at V and 0 bases at J, with 16 bases in the middle. The CDR3 has 17 residues. The CDR3 DNA sequence: TGTGCCAGCAGCTCCGGAACTCCACAACTAGCCAAAAACATTCAGTACTTC. This encodes CASSSGTPQLAKNIQYF.

Ten or more counts support this clonotype. The chain has TRBV10-3 and TRBJ1-3, with a tentative D call TRBD1 (6 bases). The CDR3 contains 15 residues. V lost 6 bases, J lost 0 bases, and 12 bases lay in between. Germline-derived CDR1 and CDR2 are ENHRY and SYGVKD. CDR3 sequence (DNA): TGTGCCATCAGAATGGACAGTAGCTCTGGAAACACCATATATTTT. Translation: CAIRMDSSSGNTIYF.

This clonotype was found many times. The chain links TRBV27 to TRBJ2-1; D gene uncertain. The CDR3 has 12 amino acids. V lost 7 bases and J 7 bases, leaving 11 bases between the germline ends. The germline gives CDR1 MNHEY, CDR2 SMNVEV (reference sequence). The CDR3 loop reads CASMERNNEQFF. The CDR3 DNA sequence: TGTGCCAGCATGGAACGCAATAATGAGCAGTTCTTC.

The chain has TRBV10-3 and TRBJ1-2, with 9 bases that match TRBD1. This CDR3 region has 15 residues. Looked up from germline, CDR1 is ENHRY and CDR2 is SYGVKD. V shed 6 bases, J shed 0 bases, and the junction held 5 bases outside the gene matches. DNA of the CDR3: TGTGCCATCAGCCCTAGGACAGGGGCTAACTATGGCTACACCTTC. This codes for CAISPRTGANYGYTF.

This clonotype was counted at least ten times. This chain joins TRBV10-3 and TRBJ2-6; tentative D call: TRBD1 (5 bases). CDR3 length equals 17 residues. Germline-derived CDR1 and CDR2 are ENHRY and SYGVKD. V lost 1 base and J 1 base, leaving 11 bases between the germline ends. CDR3: CAISEWGVASGANVLTF. The CDR3, as DNA: TGTGCCATCAGTGAGTGGGGCGTAGCATCTGGGGCCAACGTCCTGACTTTC.

This clonotype showed up just a few times. The chain joins TRBV4-3 to TRBJ1-5; D ambiguous. Per the germline V gene, CDR1 is LGHNA and CDR2 is YSLEER. V was clipped by 4 bases and J by 5 bases, with 15 bases between them. The length of the CDR3 is 15 residues. The CDR3 bases are TGCGCCAGCAGCCCCCAATGGGGAGACCATCAGCCCCAGCATTTT. Translating it yields CASSPQWGDHQPQHF.

This clonotype was counted only a few times. The chain employs TRBV9 and TRBJ1-1, with D maybe TRBD1 (6 bases). The CDR3 sequence is 14 residues long. Germline V gene sequence: CDR1 SGDLS, CDR2 YYNGEE. Trimming cost V 0 bases and J 5 bases, with 11 bases left between them. The CDR3 nucleotides read TGTGCCAGCAGCGTAGGAGGGGGACTAACTGAAGCTTTCTTT. It yields the protein CASSVGGGLTEAFF.

The genes are TRBV27 and TRBJ2-4; D is perhaps TRBD2 (5 bases). Deletions cut 5 bases from V and 6 bases from J, with 5 bases between. The CDR3 runs 11 residues. Looked up from germline, CDR1 is MNHEY and CDR2 is SMNVEV (reference sequence). CDR3 sequence: CASSSGNIQYF. The CDR3, as DNA: TGTGCCAGCAGTAGCGGAAACATTCAGTACTTC.

This clonotype was detected ten times or more. The chain carries TRBV7-9 and TRBJ1-1, with D hard to call. Between the trimmed V and J ends, which lost 0 bases and 4 bases, there was a span of 6 bases. Germline lookup yields CDR1 SEHNR and CDR2 FQNEAQ (reference sequence). The CDR3 extends over 13 amino acids. CDR3 DNA sequence: TGTGCCAGCAGCTTAGCGGCAGGCACTGAAGCTTTCTTT. Amino acid sequence: CASSLAAGTEAFF.

This clonotype was counted a few times. The chain links TRBV6-6 to TRBJ2-1, with 10 bases lining up with TRBD2. The V gene's germline CDR1 is MNHNY and CDR2 SVGAGI (reference sequence). After removal of 4 bases from V and 3 bases from J, the junction contained 3 bases not matched to a gene. The CDR3 is 15 amino acids. CDR3 DNA sequence: TGTGCCAGCAGTTCTGCTAGCGGGAGCTACAATGAGCAGTTCTTC. Protein sequence: CASSSASGSYNEQFF.

The table lists this clonotype with many counts. This sequence joins TRBV7-3 and TRBJ2-1, with TRBD2 matching over 7 bases. J gave up 0 bases and V 5 bases, and 7 bases lay outside the gene matches. CDR1 is SGHTA and CDR2 is FQGTGA in the germline V gene. The length of the CDR3 is 16 residues. The CDR3 coding sequence is TGTGCCAGCAGCAGTAGCGGGTTAAGCTCCTACAATGAGCAGTTCTTC. It is translated as CASSSSGLSSYNEQFF. The full variable domain, in which reference TRBV7-3 and TRBJ2-1 provide the parts outside the CDR3, is GAGVSQTPSNKVTEKGKYVELRCDPISGHTALYWYRQSLGQGPEFLIYFQGTGAADDSGLPNDRFFAVRPEGSVSTLKIQRTERGDSAVYLCASSSSGLSSYNEQFFGPGTRLTVL.

This clonotype was detected ten times or more. The gene calls are TRBV20-1 and TRBJ2-1, with D perhaps matching TRBD2 (6 bases). Trimming took off 0 bases at V and 5 bases at J, with 17 bases between the two ends. The CDR3 is 16 residues long. Germline values: CDR1 DFQATT, CDR2 SNEGSKA (reference sequence). The CDR3: CSARDGTGKRDNEQFF. The CDR3 coding sequence is TGCAGTGCTAGAGATGGGACCGGGAAGCGGGACAATGAGCAGTTCTTC.

This clonotype was detected many times. The chain couples TRBV29-1 to TRBJ2-5; TRBD1 might be the D (6 bases). Germline V gene sequence: CDR1 SQVTM, CDR2 ANQGSEA. Deletions cut 7 bases from V and 0 bases from J, with 12 bases between. The CDR3 has 13 amino acids. In nucleotides, the CDR3 is TGCAGCGGGCAAAGGGGGTACCAAGAGACCCAGTACTTC. Amino acid sequence: CSGQRGYQETQYF.

This clonotype was observed many times. An end of the junction differs from the germline gene, which may be a read error. The CDR3 reads CSVEEGGLAGGWALDNEQFF. The CDR3, as DNA: TGCAGCGTGGAAGAAGGGGGACTAGCGGGAGGATGGGCCCTGGACAATGAGCAGTTCTTC. This rearrangement joins TRBV29-1 to TRBJ2-1, with 15 positions matching TRBD2. This CDR3 contains 20 residues. Germline lookup yields CDR1 SQVTM and CDR2 ANQGSEA.

This clonotype was seen ten or more times. This chain connects TRBV19 to TRBJ2-7; the match to TRBD1 covers 8 bases. This CDR3 is built from 17 residues. The trim removed 2 bases at V and 3 bases at J, leaving 12 bases unmatched. Germline V CDR1 and CDR2: LNHDA, SQIVND (reference sequence). The DNA of the CDR3 is TGTGCCAGTAGTATACACCCGGGGGACAGGTCCCACTACGAGCAGTACTTC. This codes for CASSIHPGDRSHYEQYF.